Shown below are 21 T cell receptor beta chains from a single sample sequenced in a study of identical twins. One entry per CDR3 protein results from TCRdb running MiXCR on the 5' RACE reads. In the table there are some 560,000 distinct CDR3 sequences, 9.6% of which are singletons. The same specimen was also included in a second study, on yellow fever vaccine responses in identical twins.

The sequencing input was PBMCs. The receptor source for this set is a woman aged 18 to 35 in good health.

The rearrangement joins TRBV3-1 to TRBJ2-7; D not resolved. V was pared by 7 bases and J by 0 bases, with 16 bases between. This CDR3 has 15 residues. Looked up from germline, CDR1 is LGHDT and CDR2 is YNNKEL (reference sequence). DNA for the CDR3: TGTGCCAGCAATCAATACGTGTCAGCCTCCTACGAGCAGTACTTC. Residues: CASNQYVSASYEQYF.

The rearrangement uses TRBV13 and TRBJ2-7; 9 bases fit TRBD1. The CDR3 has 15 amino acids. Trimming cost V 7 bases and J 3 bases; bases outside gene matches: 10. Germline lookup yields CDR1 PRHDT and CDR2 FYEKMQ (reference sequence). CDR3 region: CASTITGTGYYEQYF. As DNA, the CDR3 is TGTGCCAGCACGATAACCGGGACAGGGTACTACGAGCAGTACTTC.

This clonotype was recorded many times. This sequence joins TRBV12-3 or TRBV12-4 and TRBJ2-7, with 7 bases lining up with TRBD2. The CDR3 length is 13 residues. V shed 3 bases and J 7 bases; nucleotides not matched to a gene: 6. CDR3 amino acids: CASSFWEGREQYF. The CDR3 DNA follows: TGTGCCAGCAGTTTCTGGGAGGGGAGGGAGCAGTACTTC.

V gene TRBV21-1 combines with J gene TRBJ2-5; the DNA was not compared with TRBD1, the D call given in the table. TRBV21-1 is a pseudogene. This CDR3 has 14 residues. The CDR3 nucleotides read TGTGCCAGCAACTACAGGGTTCACCAAGAGACCCAGTACTTC. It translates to CASNYRVHQETQYF.

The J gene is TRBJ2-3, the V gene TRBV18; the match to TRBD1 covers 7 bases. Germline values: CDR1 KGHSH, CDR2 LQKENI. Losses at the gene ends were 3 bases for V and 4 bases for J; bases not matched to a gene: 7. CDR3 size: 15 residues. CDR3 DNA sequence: TGTGCCAGCTCACCTGGACAGGTCGACGCAGATACGCAGTATTTT. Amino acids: CASSPGQVDADTQYF.

The CDR3 loop reads CASSQNGVPGETQYF. CDR3 sequence (DNA): TGTGCCAGCAGCCAAAATGGCGTCCCCGGAGAGACCCAGTACTTC. The chain joins TRBV7-3 to TRBJ2-5; no clear D. This CDR3 is 15 amino acids long. CDR1 is SGHTA and CDR2 is FQGTGA in the germline V gene. Trimming took 5 bases from V and 4 from J, leaving 17 bases between them.

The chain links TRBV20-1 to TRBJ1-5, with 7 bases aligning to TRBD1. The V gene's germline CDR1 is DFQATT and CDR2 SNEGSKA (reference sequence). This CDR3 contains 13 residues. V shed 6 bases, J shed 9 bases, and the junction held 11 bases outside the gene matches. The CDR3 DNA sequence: TGCAGTGCGCCCGGGACAGCTTTTCGGCCCCAGCATTTT. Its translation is CSAPGTAFRPQHF.

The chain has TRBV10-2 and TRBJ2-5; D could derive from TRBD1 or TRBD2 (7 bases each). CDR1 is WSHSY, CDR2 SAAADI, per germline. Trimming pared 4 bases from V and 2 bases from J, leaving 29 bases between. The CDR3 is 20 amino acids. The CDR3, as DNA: TGCGCCAGCAGTGTCAGGGGGGAACAGGGGAGGGCGAAAACTCAAGAGACCCAGTACTTC. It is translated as CASSVRGEQGRAKTQETQYF.

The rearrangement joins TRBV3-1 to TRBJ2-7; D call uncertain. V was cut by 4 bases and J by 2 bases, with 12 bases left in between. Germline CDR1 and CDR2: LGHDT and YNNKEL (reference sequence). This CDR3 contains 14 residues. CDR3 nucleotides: TGTGCCAGCAGCCCCTCGGCTACTACCTACGAGCAGTACTTC. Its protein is CASSPSATTYEQYF.

The CDR3 coding sequence is TGTGCCAGCAGCTCCCTAGCGGGGGGGCAGTTGGAGACCCAGTACTTC. Amino acids: CASSSLAGGQLETQYF. This rearrangement joins TRBV7-9 to TRBJ2-5, with 12 bases fitting TRBD2. Trimming took 4 bases from V and 5 from J; bases not matched to a gene: 8. CDR1 is SEHNR and CDR2 is FQNEAQ in the germline V gene (reference sequence). CDR3 length: 16 amino acids.

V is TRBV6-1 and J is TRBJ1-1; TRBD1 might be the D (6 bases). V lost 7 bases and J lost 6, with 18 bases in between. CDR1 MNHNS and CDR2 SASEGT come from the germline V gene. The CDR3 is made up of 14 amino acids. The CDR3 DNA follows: TGTGCCAGCAAGGGGGTGGGAGTGGCTTCTGAAGCTTTCTTT. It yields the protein CASKGVGVASEAFF.

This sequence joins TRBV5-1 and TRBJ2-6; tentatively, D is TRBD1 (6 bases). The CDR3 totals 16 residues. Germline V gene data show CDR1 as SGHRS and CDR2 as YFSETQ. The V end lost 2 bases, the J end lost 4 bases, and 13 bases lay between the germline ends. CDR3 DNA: TGCGCCAGCAGCTTAACAGGGTCGGGGGGGGCCAACGTCCTGACTTTC. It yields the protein CASSLTGSGGANVLTF.

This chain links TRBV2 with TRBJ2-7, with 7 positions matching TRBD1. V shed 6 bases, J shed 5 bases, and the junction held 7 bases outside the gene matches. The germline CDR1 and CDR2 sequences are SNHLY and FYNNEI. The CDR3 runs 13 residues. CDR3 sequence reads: CASRASTGNEQYF. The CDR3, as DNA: TGTGCCAGCAGAGCCTCGACAGGGAACGAGCAGTACTTC.

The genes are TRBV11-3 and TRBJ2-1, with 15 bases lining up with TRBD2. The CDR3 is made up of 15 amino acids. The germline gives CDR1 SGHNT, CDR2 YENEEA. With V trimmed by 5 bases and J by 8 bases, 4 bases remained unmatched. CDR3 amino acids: CASSPGTSGRHEQFF. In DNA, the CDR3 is TGTGCCAGCAGCCCAGGGACTAGCGGGAGGCATGAGCAGTTCTTC. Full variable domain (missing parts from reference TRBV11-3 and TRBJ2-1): EAGVVQSPRYKIIEKKQPVAFWCNPISGHNTLYWYLQNLGQGPELLIRYENEEAVDDSQLPKDRFSAERLKGVDSTLKIQPAELGDSAVYLCASSPGTSGRHEQFFGPGTRLTVL.

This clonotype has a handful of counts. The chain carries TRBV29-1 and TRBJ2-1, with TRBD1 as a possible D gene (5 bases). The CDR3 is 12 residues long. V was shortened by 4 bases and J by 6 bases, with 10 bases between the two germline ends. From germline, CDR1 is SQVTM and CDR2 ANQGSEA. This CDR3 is CSVVQVPNEQFF. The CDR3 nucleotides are TGCAGCGTTGTACAGGTACCCAATGAGCAGTTCTTC.

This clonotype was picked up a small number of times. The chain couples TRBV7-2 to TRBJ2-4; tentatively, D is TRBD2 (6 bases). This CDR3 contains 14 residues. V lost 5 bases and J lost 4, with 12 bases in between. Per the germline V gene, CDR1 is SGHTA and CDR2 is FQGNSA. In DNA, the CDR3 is TGTGCCAGCAGCCAGACGGGGGAAAAAAACATTCAGTACTTC. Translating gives CASSQTGEKNIQYF. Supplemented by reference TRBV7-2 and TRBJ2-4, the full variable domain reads GAGVSQSPSNKVTEKGKDVELRCDPISGHTALYWYRQSLGQGLEFLIYFQGNSAPDKSGLPSDRFSAERTGGSVSTLTIQRTQQEDSAVYLCASSQTGEKNIQYFGAGTRLSVL.

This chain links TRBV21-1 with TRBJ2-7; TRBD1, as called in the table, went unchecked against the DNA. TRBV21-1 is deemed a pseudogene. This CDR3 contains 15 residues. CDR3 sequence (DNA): TGTGCCAGCACCACCAGACAGGGGAGAGCCTACGAGCAGTACTTC. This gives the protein CASTTRQGRAYEQYF.

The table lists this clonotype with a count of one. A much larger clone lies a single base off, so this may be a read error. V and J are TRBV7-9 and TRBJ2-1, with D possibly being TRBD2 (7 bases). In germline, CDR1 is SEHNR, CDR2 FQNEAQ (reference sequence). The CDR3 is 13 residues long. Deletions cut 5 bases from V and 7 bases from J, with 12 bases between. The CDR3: CASSPEGGNEQFF. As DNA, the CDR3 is TGTGCCAGCAGCCCGGAGGGGGGGAATGAGCAGTTCTTC.

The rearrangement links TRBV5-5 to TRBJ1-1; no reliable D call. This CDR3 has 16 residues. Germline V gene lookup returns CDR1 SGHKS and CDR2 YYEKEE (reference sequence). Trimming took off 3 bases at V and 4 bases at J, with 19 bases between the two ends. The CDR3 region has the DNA TGTGCCAGCAGCTCCCGGTCGAGCTGGGTGAGCACTGAAGCTTTCTTT. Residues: CASSSRSSWVSTEAFF.

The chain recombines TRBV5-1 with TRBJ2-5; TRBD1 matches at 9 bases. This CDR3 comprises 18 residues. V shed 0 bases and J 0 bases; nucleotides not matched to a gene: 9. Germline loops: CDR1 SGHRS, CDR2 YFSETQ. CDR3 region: CASSLAIVTGGYQETQYF. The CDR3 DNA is TGCGCCAGCAGCTTGGCCATTGTGACAGGGGGTTACCAAGAGACCCAGTACTTC.

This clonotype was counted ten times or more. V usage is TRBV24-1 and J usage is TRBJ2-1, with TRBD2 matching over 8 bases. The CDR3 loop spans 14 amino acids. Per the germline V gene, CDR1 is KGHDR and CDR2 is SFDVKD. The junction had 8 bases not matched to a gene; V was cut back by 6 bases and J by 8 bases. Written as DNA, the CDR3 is TGTGCCACCAGTAGGAGCGGGAGAATCCATGAGCAGTTCTTC. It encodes CATSRSGRIHEQFF.